Each of the 2 T cell receptor beta chains below was sequenced from the same sample in a study of T-cell memory formation after mild COVID-19. From the 5' RACE reads, TCRdb called clonotypes with MiXCR, one entry per CDR3 protein. The sample contains 250,000 to 350,000 distinct CDR3 sequences, 15% to 20% of which appear only once. The sequenced sample consisted of PBMCs or a T cell subset sorted from them (not recorded which). Source of these receptors: a man aged 18 to 29 who had mild COVID-19 (a few samples of this study predate the infection). Cell type and time point are not known.

This chain connects TRBV7-9 to TRBJ2-4, with D uncertain. V lost 6 bases to trimming and J lost 5 bases, with 14 bases between them. CDR1 is SEHNR and CDR2 is FQNEAQ in the germline V gene (reference sequence). The CDR3 loop spans 14 amino acids. CDR3 sequence: CASSFGSVENIQYF. CDR3 DNA sequence: TGTGCCAGCAGTTTTGGGTCGGTAGAAAACATTCAGTACTTC. Using reference TRBV7-9 and TRBJ2-4 for the parts outside the CDR3, the full variable domain is DTGVSQNPRHKITKRGQNVTFRCDPISEHNRLYWYRQTLGQGPEFLTYFQNEAQLEKSRLLSDRFSAERPKGSFSTLEIQRTEQGDSAMYLCASSFGSVENIQYFGAGTRLSVL.

The chain links TRBV10-3 to TRBJ2-3; 9 nucleotides match TRBD2. The CDR3 totals 15 residues. Per germline, CDR1 ENHRY and CDR2 SYGVKD. J lost 4 bases, V lost 4 bases, and 6 bases had no gene match. CDR3 loop: CAISVVAGASDTQYF. CDR3 coding DNA: TGTGCCATCAGTGTAGTAGCGGGGGCTTCAGATACGCAGTATTTT.